This is a list of T cell receptor beta chains from one sample in a study of blood T cell repertoires in COVID-19. Assay used: immunoSEQ multiplex PCR; TCRdb lists only in-frame clones, some missing. Of 250,000 to 350,000 clones in the sample, 90% were seen once. Sequencing input: PBMCs or T cells enriched from blood (not recorded which). Receptor source: a woman under 30 with acute COVID-19. Both conserved end residues are part of each CDR3. D genes are given only for firm matches. The size field is filled for only some rows; it gives once, few, many or a size class.

>TRBD2|TRBJ2-7|TRBV2|.
TGTGCCAGCACCCAGCGGGGATCCTACGAGCAGTACTTC
CASTQRGSYEQYF
>.|TRBJ2-6|TRBV5-1|.
TGCGCCAGCAGTCCTCTCGGGACAACTGGGGCCAACGTCCTGACTTTC
CASSPLGTTGANVLTF
>.|TRBJ1-5|TRBV19|few
TGTGCCAGTAGTTTGGGGCAGAGCAATCAGCCCCAGCATTTT
CASSLGQSNQPQHF
>TRBD2|TRBJ2-1|TRBV11-2|.
TGTGCCAGCAGCTTACGGGAGGGAGACGACTACAATGAGCAGTTCTTC
CASSLREGDDYNEQFF
>.|TRBJ2-5|TRBV25-1|once
TGTGCCAGCAGGGGTTTTGAGTGGCGGGAACAAGAGACCCAGTACTTC
CASRGFEWREQETQYF
>TRBD1|TRBJ1-2|TRBV28|.
TGTGCCAGCAGCCACGGGGACAGGCCCAGCTATGGCTACACCTTC
CASSHGDRPSYGYTF
>TRBD1|TRBJ1-2|TRBV11-1|.
TGTGCCAGCAGCTTCAATAGGGACAGGGACGGCGGCTACACCTTC
CASSFNRDRDGGYTF
>.|TRBJ2-1|TRBV28|.
TGTGCCAGCAGTTTAGGGAGCCCGGCCGGTGAGCAGTTCTTC
CASSLGSPAGEQFF
>TRBD2|TRBJ2-5|TRBV5-6|.
TGTGCCAGCAGCTTACCGGGACTAGCGGTCCAAGAGACCCAGTACTTC
CASSLPGLAVQETQYF
>.|TRBJ1-2|TRBV11-2|.
TGTGCCAGCAGCTTAACAGGGTCGGGGGGCTACACCTTC
CASSLTGSGGYTF